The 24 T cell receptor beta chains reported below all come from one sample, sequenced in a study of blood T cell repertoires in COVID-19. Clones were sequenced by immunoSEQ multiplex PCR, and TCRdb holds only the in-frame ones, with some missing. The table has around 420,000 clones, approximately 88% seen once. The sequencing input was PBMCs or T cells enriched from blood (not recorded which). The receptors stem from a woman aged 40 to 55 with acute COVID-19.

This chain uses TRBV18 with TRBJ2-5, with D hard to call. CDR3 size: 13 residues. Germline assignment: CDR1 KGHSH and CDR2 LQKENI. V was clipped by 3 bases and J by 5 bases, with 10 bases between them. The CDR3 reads CASSPSLGETQYF. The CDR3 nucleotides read TGTGCCAGCTCACCTTCGCTCGGGGAGACCCAGTACTTC.

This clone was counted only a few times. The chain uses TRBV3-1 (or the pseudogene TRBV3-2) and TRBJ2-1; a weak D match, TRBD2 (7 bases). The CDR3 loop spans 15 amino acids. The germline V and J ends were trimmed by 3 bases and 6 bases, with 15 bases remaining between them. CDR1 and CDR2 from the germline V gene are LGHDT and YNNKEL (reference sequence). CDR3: CASSHAGGRGNEQFF. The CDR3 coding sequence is TGTGCCAGCAGCCATGCCGGGGGGCGGGGCAATGAGCAGTTCTTC.

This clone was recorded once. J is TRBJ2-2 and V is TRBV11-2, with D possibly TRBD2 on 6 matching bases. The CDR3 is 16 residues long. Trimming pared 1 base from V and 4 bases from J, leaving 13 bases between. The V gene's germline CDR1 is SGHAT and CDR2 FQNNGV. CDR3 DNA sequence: TGTGCCAGCAGCTTAGGTCGGAGGGCCGGCACCGGGGAGCTGTTTTTT. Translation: CASSLGRRAGTGELFF.

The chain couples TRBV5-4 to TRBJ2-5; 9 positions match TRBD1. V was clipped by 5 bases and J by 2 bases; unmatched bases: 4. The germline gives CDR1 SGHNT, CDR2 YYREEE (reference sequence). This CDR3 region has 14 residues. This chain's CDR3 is CASRQGAKQETQYF. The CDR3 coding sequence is TGTGCCAGCAGACAGGGGGCAAAGCAAGAGACCCAGTACTTC.

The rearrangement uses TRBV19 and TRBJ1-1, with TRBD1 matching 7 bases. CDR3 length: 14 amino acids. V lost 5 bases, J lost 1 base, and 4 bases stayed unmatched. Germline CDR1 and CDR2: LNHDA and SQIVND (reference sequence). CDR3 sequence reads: CASSATGRNTEAFF. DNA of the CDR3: TGTGCCAGTAGTGCGACAGGGCGGAACACTGAAGCTTTCTTT.

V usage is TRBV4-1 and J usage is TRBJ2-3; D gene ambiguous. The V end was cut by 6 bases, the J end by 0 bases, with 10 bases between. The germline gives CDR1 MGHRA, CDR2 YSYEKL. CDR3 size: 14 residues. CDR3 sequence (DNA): TGCGCCAGCAGTGGGCGATCAAGCACAGATACGCAGTATTTT. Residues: CASSGRSSTDTQYF.

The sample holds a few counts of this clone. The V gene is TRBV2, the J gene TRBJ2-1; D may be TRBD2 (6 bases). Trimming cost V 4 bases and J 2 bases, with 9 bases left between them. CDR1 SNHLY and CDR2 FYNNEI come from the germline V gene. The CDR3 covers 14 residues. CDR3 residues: CASSAWGAYNEQFF. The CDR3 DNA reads TGTGCCAGCAGTGCATGGGGGGCCTACAATGAGCAGTTCTTC.

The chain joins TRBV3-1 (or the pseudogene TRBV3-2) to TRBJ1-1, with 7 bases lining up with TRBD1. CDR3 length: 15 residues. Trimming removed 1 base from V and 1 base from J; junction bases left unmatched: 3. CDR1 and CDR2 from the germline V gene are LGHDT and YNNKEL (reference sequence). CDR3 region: CASSQVRGPNTEAFF. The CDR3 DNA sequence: TGTGCCAGCAGCCAAGTAAGGGGGCCGAACACTGAAGCTTTCTTT.

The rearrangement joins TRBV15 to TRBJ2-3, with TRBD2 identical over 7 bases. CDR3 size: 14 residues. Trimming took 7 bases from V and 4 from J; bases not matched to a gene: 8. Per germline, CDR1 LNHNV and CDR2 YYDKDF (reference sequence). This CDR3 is CATTKPGRADTQYF. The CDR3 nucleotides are TGTGCCACCACGAAACCAGGGAGGGCAGATACGCAGTATTTT.

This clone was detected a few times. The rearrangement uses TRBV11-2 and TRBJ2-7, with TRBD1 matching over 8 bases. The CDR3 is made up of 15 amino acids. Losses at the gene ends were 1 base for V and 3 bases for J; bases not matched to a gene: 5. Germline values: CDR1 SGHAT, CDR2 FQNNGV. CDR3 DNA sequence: TGTGCCAGCAGCTTAGGGGCAGGGGGCAACTACGAGCAGTACTTC. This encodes CASSLGAGGNYEQYF.

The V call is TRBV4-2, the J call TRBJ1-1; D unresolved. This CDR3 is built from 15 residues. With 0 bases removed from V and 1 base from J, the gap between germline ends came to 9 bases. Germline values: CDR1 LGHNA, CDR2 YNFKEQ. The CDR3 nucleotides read TGTGCCAGCAGCCAAGATGAAACTACGAACACTGAAGCTTTCTTT. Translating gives CASSQDETTNTEAFF.

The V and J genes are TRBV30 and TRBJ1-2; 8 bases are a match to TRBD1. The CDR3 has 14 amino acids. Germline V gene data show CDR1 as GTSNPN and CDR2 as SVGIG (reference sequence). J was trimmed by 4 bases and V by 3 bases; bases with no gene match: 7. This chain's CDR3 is CAWSDRGEVYGYTF. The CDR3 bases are TGTGCCTGGAGCGACAGGGGAGAGGTCTATGGCTACACCTTC.

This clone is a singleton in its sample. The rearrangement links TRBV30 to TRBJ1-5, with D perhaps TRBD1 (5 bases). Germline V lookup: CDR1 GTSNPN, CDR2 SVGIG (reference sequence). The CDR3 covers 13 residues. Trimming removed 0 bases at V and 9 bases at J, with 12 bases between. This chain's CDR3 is CAWSVLGQGPQHF. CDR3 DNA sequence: TGTGCCTGGAGTGTGTTGGGGCAAGGGCCCCAGCATTTT.

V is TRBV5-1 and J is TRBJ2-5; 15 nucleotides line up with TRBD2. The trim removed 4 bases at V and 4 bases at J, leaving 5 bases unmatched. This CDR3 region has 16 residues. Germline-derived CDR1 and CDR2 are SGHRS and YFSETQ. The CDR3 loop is CASSKPGLAGGETQYF. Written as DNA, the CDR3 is TGCGCCAGCAGCAAACCGGGACTAGCGGGGGGAGAGACCCAGTACTTC.

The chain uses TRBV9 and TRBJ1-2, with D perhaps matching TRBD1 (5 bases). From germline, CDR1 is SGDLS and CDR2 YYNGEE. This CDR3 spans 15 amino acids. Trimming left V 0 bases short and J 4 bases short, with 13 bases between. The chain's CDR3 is CASSVAIDRIYGYTF. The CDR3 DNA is TGTGCCAGCAGCGTAGCGATCGACAGAATCTATGGCTACACCTTC.

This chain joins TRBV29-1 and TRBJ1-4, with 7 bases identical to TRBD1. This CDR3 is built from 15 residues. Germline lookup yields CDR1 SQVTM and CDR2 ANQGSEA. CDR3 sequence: CSGLDPGTEGEKLFF. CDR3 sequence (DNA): TGCAGTGGTCTAGATCCTGGGACAGAGGGGGAAAAACTGTTTTTT.

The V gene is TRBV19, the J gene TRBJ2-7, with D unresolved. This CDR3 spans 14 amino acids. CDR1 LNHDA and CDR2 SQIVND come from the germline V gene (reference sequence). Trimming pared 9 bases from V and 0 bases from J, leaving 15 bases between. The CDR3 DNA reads TGTGCCAGCCAGCGTACGACGACCTCCTACGAGCAGTACTTC. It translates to CASQRTTTSYEQYF. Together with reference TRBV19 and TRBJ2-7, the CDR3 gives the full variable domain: DGGITQSPKYLFRKEGQNVTLSCEQNLNHDAMYWYRQDPGQGLRLIYYSQIVNDFQKGDIAEGYSVSREKKESFPLTVTSAQKNPTAFYLCASQRTTTSYEQYFGPGTRLTVT.

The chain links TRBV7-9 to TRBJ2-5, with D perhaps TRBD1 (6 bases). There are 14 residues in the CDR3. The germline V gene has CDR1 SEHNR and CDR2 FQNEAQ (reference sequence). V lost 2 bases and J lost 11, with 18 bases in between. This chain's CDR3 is CASSLPLGAGPQYF. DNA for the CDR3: TGTGCCAGCAGCTTACCGCTGGGGGCAGGTCCGCAGTACTTC.

This chain's CDR3 is CASSSLPGPIRQQFF. The CDR3 DNA follows: TGTGCCAGCAGCTCCCTCCCAGGGCCGATAAGGCAGCAGTTCTTC. The rearrangement joins TRBV7-6 to TRBJ2-1; TRBD1 is a possible D gene (5 bases). Trimming removed 4 bases at V and 11 bases at J, with 21 bases between. The CDR3 has 15 residues. Germline V gene sequence: CDR1 SGHVS, CDR2 FNYEAQ.

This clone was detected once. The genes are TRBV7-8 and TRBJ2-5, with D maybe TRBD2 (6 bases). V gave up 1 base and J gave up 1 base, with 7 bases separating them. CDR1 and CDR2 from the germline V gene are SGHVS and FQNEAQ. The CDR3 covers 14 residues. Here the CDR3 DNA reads TGTGCCAGCAGCTTAGGCGGGGTCCAAGAGACCCAGTACTTC. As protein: CASSLGGVQETQYF. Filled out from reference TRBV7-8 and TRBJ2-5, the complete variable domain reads GAGVSQSPRYKVAKRGQDVALRCDPISGHVSLFWYQQALGQGPEFLTYFQNEAQLDKSGLPSDRFFAERPEGSVSTLKIQRTQQEDSAVYLCASSLGGVQETQYFGPGTRLLVL.

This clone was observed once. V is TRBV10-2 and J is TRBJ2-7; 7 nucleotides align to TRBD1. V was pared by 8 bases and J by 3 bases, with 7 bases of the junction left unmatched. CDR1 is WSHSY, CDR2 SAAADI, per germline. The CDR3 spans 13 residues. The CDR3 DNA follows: TGCGCCAGCGGCGGACAGGACAACTACGAGCAGTACTTC. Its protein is CASGGQDNYEQYF.

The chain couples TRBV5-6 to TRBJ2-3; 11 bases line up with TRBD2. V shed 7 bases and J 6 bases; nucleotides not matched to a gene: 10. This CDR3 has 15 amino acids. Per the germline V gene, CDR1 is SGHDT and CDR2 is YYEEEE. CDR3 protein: CASGYSGGAGDTQYF. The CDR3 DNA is TGTGCCAGCGGATATAGCGGGGGGGCCGGGGATACGCAGTATTTT.

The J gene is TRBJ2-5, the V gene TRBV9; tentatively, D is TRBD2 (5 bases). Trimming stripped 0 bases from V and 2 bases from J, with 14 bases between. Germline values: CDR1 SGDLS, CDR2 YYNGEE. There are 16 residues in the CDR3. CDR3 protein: CASSVGPRREQETQYF. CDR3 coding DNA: TGTGCCAGCAGCGTAGGCCCGCGAAGGGAGCAAGAGACCCAGTACTTC.

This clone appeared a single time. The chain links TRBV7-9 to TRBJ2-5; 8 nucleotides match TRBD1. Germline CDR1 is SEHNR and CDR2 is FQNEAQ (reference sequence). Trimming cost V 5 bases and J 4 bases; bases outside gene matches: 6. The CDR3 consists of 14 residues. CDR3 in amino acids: CASSLNRGTETQYF. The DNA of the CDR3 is TGTGCCAGCAGCCTAAACAGGGGGACAGAGACCCAGTACTTC.